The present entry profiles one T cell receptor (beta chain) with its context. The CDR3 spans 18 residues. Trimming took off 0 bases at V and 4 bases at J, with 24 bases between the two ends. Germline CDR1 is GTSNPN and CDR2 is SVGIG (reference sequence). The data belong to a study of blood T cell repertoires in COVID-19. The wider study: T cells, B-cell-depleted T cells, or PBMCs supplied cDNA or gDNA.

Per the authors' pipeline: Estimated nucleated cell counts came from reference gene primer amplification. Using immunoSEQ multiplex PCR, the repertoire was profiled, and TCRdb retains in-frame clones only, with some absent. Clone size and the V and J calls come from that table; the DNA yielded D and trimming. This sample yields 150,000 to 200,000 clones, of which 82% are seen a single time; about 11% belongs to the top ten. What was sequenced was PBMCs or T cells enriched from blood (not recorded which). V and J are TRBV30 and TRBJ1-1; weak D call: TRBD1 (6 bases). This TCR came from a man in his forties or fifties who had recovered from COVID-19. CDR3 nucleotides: TGTGCCTGGAGTGTACAATATAGGAGCAGGGGCCGGGGCACTGAAGCTTTCTTT. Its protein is CAWSVQYRSRGRGTEAFF.